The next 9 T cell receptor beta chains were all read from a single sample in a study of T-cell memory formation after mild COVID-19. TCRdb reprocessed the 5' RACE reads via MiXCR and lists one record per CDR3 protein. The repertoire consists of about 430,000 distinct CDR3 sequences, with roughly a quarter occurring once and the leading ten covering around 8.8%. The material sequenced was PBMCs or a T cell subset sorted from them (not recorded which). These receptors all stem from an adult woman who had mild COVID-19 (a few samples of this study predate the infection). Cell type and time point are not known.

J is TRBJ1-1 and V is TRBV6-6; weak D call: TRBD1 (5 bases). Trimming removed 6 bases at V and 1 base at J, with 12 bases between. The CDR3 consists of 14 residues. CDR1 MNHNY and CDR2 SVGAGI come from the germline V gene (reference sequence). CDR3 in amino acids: CASSLRAKNTEAFF. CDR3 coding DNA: TGTGCCAGCAGCCTCAGGGCGAAGAACACTGAAGCTTTCTTT.

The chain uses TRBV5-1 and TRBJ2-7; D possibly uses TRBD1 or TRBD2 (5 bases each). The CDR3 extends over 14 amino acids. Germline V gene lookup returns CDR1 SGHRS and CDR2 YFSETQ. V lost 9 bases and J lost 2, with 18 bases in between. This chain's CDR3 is CATSPGQGTYEQYF. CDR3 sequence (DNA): TGCGCCACCTCGCCGGGGCAGGGAACCTACGAGCAGTACTTC.

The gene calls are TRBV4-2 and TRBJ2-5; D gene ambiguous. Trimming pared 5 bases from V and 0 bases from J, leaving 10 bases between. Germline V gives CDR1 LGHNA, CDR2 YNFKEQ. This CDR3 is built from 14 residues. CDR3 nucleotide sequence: TGTGCCAGCAGCTTGGGTGGGAACCAAGAGACCCAGTACTTC. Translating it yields CASSLGGNQETQYF.

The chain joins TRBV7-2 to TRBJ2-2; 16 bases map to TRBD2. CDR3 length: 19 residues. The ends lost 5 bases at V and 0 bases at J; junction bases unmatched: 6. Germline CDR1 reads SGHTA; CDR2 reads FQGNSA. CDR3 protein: CASSPSGLAGGPNTGELFF. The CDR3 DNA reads TGTGCCAGCAGCCCGTCGGGACTAGCGGGAGGGCCGAACACCGGGGAGCTGTTTTTT.

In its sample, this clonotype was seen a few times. DNA for the CDR3: TGTGCCAGCAGTTTTGGACAGTGGGATACGCAGTATTTT. Translation gives CASSFGQWDTQYF. This chain joins TRBV12-3 or TRBV12-4 and TRBJ2-3; weak D call: TRBD1 (6 bases). CDR3 length equals 13 residues. With 3 bases removed from V and 6 bases from J, the gap between germline ends came to 10 bases.

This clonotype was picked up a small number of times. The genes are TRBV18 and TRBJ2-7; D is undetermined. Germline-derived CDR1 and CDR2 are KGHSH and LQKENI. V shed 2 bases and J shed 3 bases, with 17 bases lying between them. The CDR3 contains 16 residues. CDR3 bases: TGTGCCAGCTCACCAGGATTGAGCAGGTTGGGCTACGAGCAGTACTTC. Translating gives CASSPGLSRLGYEQYF.

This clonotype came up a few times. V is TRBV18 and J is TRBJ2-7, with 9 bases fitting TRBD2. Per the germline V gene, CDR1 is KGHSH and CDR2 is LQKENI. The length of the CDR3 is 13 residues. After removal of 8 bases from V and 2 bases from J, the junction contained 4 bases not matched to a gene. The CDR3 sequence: CASHSGGAYEQYF. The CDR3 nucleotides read TGTGCCAGCCATAGCGGGGGAGCCTACGAGCAGTACTTC.

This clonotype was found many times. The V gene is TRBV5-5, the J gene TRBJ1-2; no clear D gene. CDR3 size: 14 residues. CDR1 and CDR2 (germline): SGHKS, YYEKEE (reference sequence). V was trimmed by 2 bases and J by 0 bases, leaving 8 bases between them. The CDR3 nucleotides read TGTGCCAGCAGCTTCGATGGGTCTAACTATGGCTACACCTTC. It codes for CASSFDGSNYGYTF.

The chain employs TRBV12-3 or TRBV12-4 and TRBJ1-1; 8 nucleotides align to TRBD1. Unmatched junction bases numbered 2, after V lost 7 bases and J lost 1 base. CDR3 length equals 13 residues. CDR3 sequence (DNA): TGTGCCAGCATCGGGACAGGGAACACTGAAGCTTTCTTT. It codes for CASIGTGNTEAFF.